A single sample gave rise to the 11 T cell receptor beta chains below, sequenced in a study of cytomegalovirus exposure and HLA in healthy donors. Primers included in the PCR were 60 Vbeta and 13 Jbeta primers. TCRdb keeps only in-frame clones here, not all; method: immunoSEQ multiplex PCR. Of 100,000 or so clones in the sample, approximately 80% are singletons; the top ten hold 1.2%. The source material was PBMCs. These receptors were obtained from a woman aged 18-29 years in good health and CMV-seronegative.

The chain recombines TRBV5-1 with TRBJ1-6; 9 bases agree with TRBD1. The CDR3 consists of 14 residues. V dropped 6 bases and J dropped 7; count of bases not matched to a gene: 5. The V gene's germline CDR1 is SGHRS and CDR2 YFSETQ. CDR3: CASKSGTGNSPLHF. CDR3 DNA: TGCGCCAGCAAATCCGGGACAGGGAATTCACCCCTCCACTTT.

V usage is TRBV5-6 and J usage is TRBJ2-1; D perhaps matches TRBD1 (6 bases). CDR3 length: 15 amino acids. V was shortened by 0 bases and J by 2 bases, with 9 bases between the two germline ends. CDR1 and CDR2 from the germline V gene are SGHDT and YYEEEE. CDR3 protein: CASSLGGPAYNEQFF. CDR3 DNA sequence: TGTGCCAGCAGCTTGGGGGGGCCGGCCTACAATGAGCAGTTCTTC.

This chain links TRBV4-3 with TRBJ2-2, with D possibly being TRBD1 (6 bases). The CDR3 is 16 amino acids. Looked up from germline, CDR1 is LGHNA and CDR2 is YSLEER. Trimming pared 0 bases from V and 7 bases from J, leaving 15 bases between. DNA of the CDR3: TGCGCCAGCAGCCAAGATTATTGGGGGCGCGTCGGGGAGCTGTTTTTT. This codes for CASSQDYWGRVGELFF.

V and J are TRBV7-2 and TRBJ2-5; 9 bases align to TRBD2. The CDR3 is 15 amino acids. Germline assignment: CDR1 SGHTA and CDR2 FQGNSA. V was clipped by 0 bases and J by 7 bases; unmatched bases: 6. The CDR3 spells CASSLALAGSVTQYF. DNA of the CDR3: TGTGCCAGCAGCTTAGCGCTAGCGGGGTCGGTGACCCAGTACTTC. The full variable domain, rest sourced from reference TRBV7-2 and TRBJ2-5, is GAGVSQSPSNKVTEKGKDVELRCDPISGHTALYWYRQSLGQGLEFLIYFQGNSAPDKSGLPSDRFSAERTGGSVSTLTIQRTQQEDSAVYLCASSLALAGSVTQYFGPGTRLLVL.

Comments on this clone: A read error may account for a junction end that differs from germline. The chain recombines TRBV7-9 with TRBJ2-3; D gene unclear. The CDR3 covers 13 residues. The germline gives CDR1 SEHNR, CDR2 FQNEAQ (reference sequence). CDR3 in DNA: TGTTCCAGCAGCCGCATGATGCGAGATACGCAGTATTTT. Translation: CSSSRMMRDTQYF.

The chain uses TRBV28 and TRBJ2-3; D may be TRBD1 (5 bases). V shed 6 bases and J shed 2 bases, with 12 bases lying between them. The germline CDR1 and CDR2 sequences are MDHEN and SYDVKM. The length of the CDR3 is 14 residues. Here the CDR3 reads CASSPTGNTDTQYF. As DNA, the CDR3 is TGTGCCAGCAGCCCTACAGGAAACACAGATACGCAGTATTTT.

This chain links TRBV7-9 with TRBJ2-5; 7 bases align to TRBD1. The trim removed 5 bases at V and 2 bases at J, leaving 8 bases unmatched. Germline CDR1 is SEHNR and CDR2 is FQNEAQ (reference sequence). CDR3 length equals 15 residues. CDR3 sequence reads: CASSGGQSLQETQYF. The CDR3 bases are TGTGCCAGCAGCGGGGGACAGAGCCTACAAGAGACCCAGTACTTC.

This clone was seen only a few times. The CDR3 nucleotides are TGTGCCAGCAGCTTAGCAGTCGTTCGGACAGATACGCAGTATTTT. Translation gives CASSLAVVRTDTQYF. The V gene is TRBV7-9, the J gene TRBJ2-3, with no clear D. V dropped 0 bases and J dropped 3 bases, with 10 bases sitting between them. The germline CDR1 and CDR2 sequences are SEHNR and FQNEAQ (reference sequence). The CDR3 is 15 residues long.

The V and J genes are TRBV4-1 and TRBJ2-3; no definite D call. The CDR3 totals 16 residues. V was pared by 1 base and J by 2 bases, with 13 bases between. Per germline, CDR1 MGHRA and CDR2 YSYEKL. The CDR3 nucleotides read TGCGCCAGCAGCCAAGGGTATCGTCCTATCACAGATACGCAGTATTTT. As protein: CASSQGYRPITDTQYF.

The V gene is TRBV28, the J gene TRBJ2-3; TRBD1 matches 8 bases. Germline V gene data show CDR1 as MDHEN and CDR2 as SYDVKM. This CDR3 region has 16 residues. The junction had 12 bases not matched to a gene; V was cut back by 6 bases and J by 4 bases. Written as DNA, the CDR3 is TGTGCCAGCAGCTGGGGGACAGGTCTCTGGGCAGATACGCAGTATTTT. It codes for CASSWGTGLWADTQYF. Full variable domain (missing parts from reference TRBV28 and TRBJ2-3): DVKVTQSSRYLVKRTGEKVFLECVQDMDHENMFWYRQDPGLGLRLIYFSYDVKMKEKGDIPEGYSVSREKKERFSLILESASTNQTSMYLCASSWGTGLWADTQYFGPGTRLTVL.

V gene TRBV2 combines with J gene TRBJ2-2; D remains unclear. The V and J ends lost 4 bases and 6 bases respectively, with 12 bases between them. The CDR3 extends over 14 amino acids. Germline V CDR1 and CDR2: SNHLY, FYNNEI. CDR3 nucleotide sequence: TGTGCCAGCAGTGCCACAACCCGGGCCGGGGAGCTGTTTTTT. Protein product: CASSATTRAGELFF.